The 10 T cell receptor beta chains reported below all come from one sample, sequenced in a study of glioma-infiltrating T cells after dendritic cell vaccination. Specified time point: after dendritic cell vaccination, including at tumor progression/relapse. Generated by immunoSEQ multiplex PCR, the TCRdb table keeps only in-frame clones and is missing some. The table has roughly 80,000 clones, more than 75% seen once. The sequencing here drew on blood, taken after dendritic cell vaccination. These receptors all stem from a human donor with glioblastoma.

J is TRBJ2-1 and V is TRBV11-3; D is unclear. The CDR3 runs to 14 residues. Between the trimmed V and J ends, which lost 0 bases and 10 bases, there was a span of 13 bases. The germline V gene encodes CDR1 SGHNT and CDR2 YENEEA. The CDR3 sequence: CASSLDPATREQFF. The CDR3 coding sequence is TGTGCCAGCAGCTTAGATCCGGCGACACGGGAGCAGTTCTTC.

The sample holds one count of this clone. This chain connects TRBV6-1 to TRBJ2-7; the match to TRBD1 covers 12 bases. This CDR3 contains 15 residues. V shed 6 bases and J 5 bases; nucleotides not matched to a gene: 8. Germline CDR1 MNHNS, CDR2 SASEGT. CDR3 amino acids: CASRRDRGQFDEQYF. The CDR3 DNA follows: TGTGCCAGCAGGAGGGACAGGGGGCAGTTCGACGAGCAGTACTTC.

This clone turned up a few times. V and J are TRBV20-1 and TRBJ2-1, with TRBD2 matching 8 bases. CDR1 is DFQATT and CDR2 is SNEGSKA in the germline V gene (reference sequence). The V gene end was trimmed by 5 bases and the J gene end by 15 bases; junction bases not matched to a gene: 9. This CDR3 comprises 11 residues. The CDR3 protein is CSASGRDLRFF. CDR3 DNA sequence: TGCAGTGCTTCCGGGAGGGACCTAAGGTTCTTC.

This clone occurred once. The chain has TRBV19 and TRBJ1-5; D is uncertain. The ends were cut back, 7 bases at V and 3 bases at J, with 13 bases in the middle. The germline CDR1 and CDR2 sequences are LNHDA and SQIVND (reference sequence). The CDR3 runs to 14 residues. The CDR3: CASTPARVNQPQHF. As DNA, the CDR3 is TGTGCCAGTACTCCCGCGCGGGTCAATCAGCCCCAGCATTTT. The full variable domain, in which reference TRBV19 and TRBJ1-5 provide the parts outside the CDR3, is DGGITQSPKYLFRKEGQNVTLSCEQNLNHDAMYWYRQDPGQGLRLIYYSQIVNDFQKGDIAEGYSVSREKKESFPLTVTSAQKNPTAFYLCASTPARVNQPQHFGDGTRLSIL.

This clone was picked up one time. The rearrangement uses TRBV9 and TRBJ2-3, with 16 bases lining up with TRBD2. After removal of 3 bases from V and 5 bases from J, the junction contained 3 bases not matched to a gene. CDR3 length: 16 amino acids. Germline CDR1 SGDLS, CDR2 YYNGEE. CDR3 coding DNA: TGTGCCAGCAGCGGGGGACTAGCGGGAGGGGAAGATACGCAGTATTTT. This translates into CASSGGLAGGEDTQYF.

The chain is built from TRBV5-5 and TRBJ2-7, with 7 bases aligning to TRBD1. V was clipped by 2 bases and J by 4 bases; unmatched bases: 3. This CDR3 region has 13 residues. Looked up from germline, CDR1 is SGHKS and CDR2 is YYEKEE (reference sequence). CDR3 protein: CASSFEGAYEQYF. DNA for the CDR3: TGTGCCAGCAGCTTCGAGGGGGCGTACGAGCAGTACTTC.

The gene calls are TRBV30 and TRBJ2-1; 9 positions match TRBD2. Germline assignment: CDR1 GTSNPN and CDR2 SVGIG (reference sequence). With V trimmed by 4 bases and J by 6 bases, 10 bases remained unmatched. CDR3 length: 15 amino acids. CDR3 coding DNA: TGTGCCTGGACCCCCCTAGGCGGGAGGGTCAATGAGCAGTTCTTC. Residues: CAWTPLGGRVNEQFF.

V usage is TRBV7-2 and J usage is TRBJ1-1; no definite D call. This CDR3 has 13 amino acids. The V gene lost 5 bases and the J gene lost 10 bases, with 17 bases spanning the gap. Germline assignment: CDR1 SGHTA and CDR2 FQGNSA. The DNA for the CDR3 is TGTGCCAGCAGCCCCCGTGCGGGGATGGGAGCTTTCTTT. It is translated as CASSPRAGMGAFF.

This chain connects TRBV19 to TRBJ2-7; the match to TRBD2 covers 13 bases. The CDR3 spans 15 residues. The ends lost 6 bases at V and 4 bases at J; junction bases unmatched: 6. The germline CDR1 and CDR2 sequences are LNHDA and SQIVND (reference sequence). CDR3 amino acids: CASSGLAGASYEQYF. The DNA of the CDR3 is TGTGCCAGTAGCGGACTAGCGGGAGCTTCGTACGAGCAGTACTTC.

V usage is TRBV6-6 and J usage is TRBJ1-1; TRBD1 matches 9 bases. This CDR3 is built from 14 residues. Germline CDR1 reads MNHNY; CDR2 reads SVGAGI (reference sequence). Germline trimming cut 5 bases from V and 5 bases from J; bases unmatched to any gene: 6. The CDR3 nucleotides are TGTGCCAGCAGTCCGGGACAGGGTCATACTGAAGCTTTCTTT. Protein sequence: CASSPGQGHTEAFF.